The table lists the clone carrying this TCR beta chain with a count of one. The study ran its PCR with 60 Vbeta and 13 Jbeta primers. Data came from immunoSEQ multiplex PCR; TCRdb stores just in-frame clones and leaves some out. Here the sample spans about 160,000 clones, roughly four fifths being singletons. Trimming cost V 0 bases and J 5 bases, with 14 bases left between them. CDR1 SGHDT and CDR2 YYEEEE come from the germline V gene. This CDR3 comprises 15 residues. The data are from a study of cytomegalovirus exposure and HLA in healthy donors. This TCR was sampled from a woman between 18 and 29 years old in good health and CMV-seronegative. The chain combines TRBV5-6 with TRBJ2-5, with TRBD2 as a possible D gene (5 bases). The sample was PBMCs. CDR3 sequence: CASSLVGSLGETQYF. The CDR3, as DNA: TGTGCCAGCAGCTTGGTAGGGAGCCTAGGGGAGACCCAGTACTTC. The complete variable domain, with remaining parts taken from reference TRBV5-6 and TRBJ2-5, reads DAGVTQSPTHLIKTRGQQVTLRCSPKSGHDTVSWYQQALGQGPQFIFQYYEEEERQRGNFPDRFSGHQFPNYSSELNVNALLLGDSALYLCASSLVGSLGETQYFGPGTRLLVL.